One sample yielded the 7 T cell receptor beta chains listed below, sequenced in a study of cytomegalovirus exposure and HLA in healthy donors. PCR employed 60 Vbeta and 13 Jbeta primers. Some clones are missing from TCRdb's copy, which holds only in-frame ones; the method was immunoSEQ multiplex PCR. The table includes approximately 69,000 clones, around four fifths detected once. Material for sequencing was PBMCs. Receptor source: a woman in her thirties in good health and CMV-seropositive.

V gene TRBV7-2 combines with J gene TRBJ1-5, with D perhaps TRBD1 (5 bases). V shed 0 bases and J shed 4 bases, with 13 bases lying between them. The germline gives CDR1 SGHTA, CDR2 FQGNSA. The CDR3 consists of 16 residues. CDR3 sequence reads: CASSLAIGGGNQPQHF. The CDR3 DNA reads TGTGCCAGCAGCTTAGCGATTGGGGGGGGGAATCAGCCCCAGCATTTT.

This clone was seen a single time. V usage is TRBV4-3 and J usage is TRBJ1-4; D is ambiguous. The V and J ends lost 3 bases and 0 bases respectively, with 8 bases between them. Germline V gives CDR1 LGHNA, CDR2 YSLEER. The CDR3 runs 15 residues. CDR3: CASSQKGATNEKLFF. CDR3 in DNA: TGCGCCAGCAGCCAGAAGGGAGCAACTAATGAAAAACTGTTTTTT.

This rearrangement joins TRBV4-1 to TRBJ1-1; the D gene is possibly TRBD1 (5 bases). Trimming cost V 0 bases and J 11 bases, with 16 bases left between them. The CDR3 extends over 14 amino acids. Germline CDR1 MGHRA, CDR2 YSYEKL. CDR3 residues: CASSQEGPGTGAFF. The CDR3 DNA is TGCGCCAGCAGCCAAGAAGGGCCCGGGACTGGGGCTTTCTTT.

In this sample, this clone turned up a few times. The CDR3 reads CASKMASGRGYEQYF. The CDR3 bases are TGTGCCTCCAAGATGGCTAGCGGGAGGGGGTACGAGCAGTACTTC. The chain is built from TRBV7-6 and TRBJ2-7; TRBD2 matches 12 bases. This CDR3 has 15 amino acids. Germline loops: CDR1 SGHVS, CDR2 FNYEAQ. V dropped 11 bases and J dropped 4; count of bases not matched to a gene: 12.

This clone showed up just a few times. This chain connects TRBV7-8 to TRBJ2-7; the match to TRBD2 covers 13 bases. Germline CDR1 and CDR2: SGHVS and FQNEAQ. The trim removed 2 bases at V and 6 bases at J, leaving 7 bases unmatched. The CDR3 contains 16 residues. DNA of the CDR3: TGTGCCAGCAGCTTACAGACTAGCGGGAGGATGGGCGAGCAGTACTTC. Its translation: CASSLQTSGRMGEQYF.

The chain joins TRBV10-3 to TRBJ2-3; 11 nucleotides align to TRBD2. Unmatched junction bases numbered 4, after V lost 6 bases and J lost 2 bases. CDR3 size: 15 residues. The germline V gene has CDR1 ENHRY and CDR2 SYGVKD. The CDR3 coding sequence is TGTGCCATCAGCATTAGCGGGAGGGCCACAGATACGCAGTATTTT. Its protein product is CAISISGRATDTQYF.

The rearrangement joins TRBV19 to TRBJ2-7, with TRBD2 matching over 11 bases. The CDR3 has 15 amino acids. The V and J ends lost 4 bases and 5 bases, in that order; junction bases with no gene match: 7. Per the germline V gene, CDR1 is LNHDA and CDR2 is SQIVND (reference sequence). DNA for the CDR3: TGTGCCAGTAGTACATCTAGCGGGAGGATCAACGAGCAGTACTTC. Translating it yields CASSTSSGRINEQYF.